A single sample gave rise to the 3 T cell receptor beta chains below, sequenced in a study of blood T cells in healthy people across ages. Combining a sample-barcoded 5' primer with a J-beta primer mix, a second PCR ran for about 7 to 12 cycles. TCRdb independently ran MiXCR on the 5' RACE reads; one entry per CDR3 protein. The sample shows over 600,000 distinct CDR3 sequences, around 38% of them seen only once. Sequencing was carried out using blood. The origin of the receptors is a man older than 75 in good health.

This clonotype has only a few counts. The chain couples TRBV5-1 to TRBJ1-4, with 7 bases aligning to TRBD1. There are 14 residues in the CDR3. Germline V gives CDR1 SGHRS, CDR2 YFSETQ. J gave up 5 bases and V 7 bases, and 8 bases lay outside the gene matches. The CDR3 nucleotides read TGCGCCAGCGCGACCGAGGGGGCAAATGAAAAACTGTTTTTT. It encodes CASATEGANEKLFF.

This chain links TRBV7-9 with TRBJ1-1; tentatively, D is TRBD1 (6 bases). The ends were cut back, 7 bases at V and 0 bases at J, with 18 bases in the middle. The CDR3 loop spans 16 amino acids. CDR1 and CDR2 (germline): SEHNR, FQNEAQ (reference sequence). The CDR3 region is CASIPRGGLLNTEAFF. In DNA form, the CDR3 reads TGTGCCAGCATACCTAGAGGGGGACTCTTGAACACTGAAGCTTTCTTT.

This chain uses TRBV18 with TRBJ2-1, with D perhaps matching TRBD2 (7 bases). The CDR3 is made up of 15 amino acids. V was clipped by 4 bases and J by 3 bases, with 13 bases between them. Germline V gene data show CDR1 as KGHSH and CDR2 as LQKENI. In DNA form, the CDR3 reads TGTGCCAGCTCACGGGCGCGGGGGCGCTACAATGAGCAGTTCTTC. Its translation is CASSRARGRYNEQFF. Based on the CDR3 plus reference TRBV18 and TRBJ2-1, the full variable domain is NAGVMQNPRHLVRRRGQEARLRCSPMKGHSHVYWYRQLPEEGLKFMVYLQKENIIDESGMPKERFSAEFPKEGPSILRIQQVVRGDSAAYFCASSRARGRYNEQFFGPGTRLTVL.